This T cell receptor beta chain derives from a study of T cell responses to AZD1222 COVID-19 vaccine. Broader study findings: Reports indicate that nearly half of spike-specific TCRs are directed at unmutated variant regions.

Libraries were prepared by immunoSEQ multiplex PCR; TCRdb keeps only in-frame clonotypes and omits some of them. This sample has under 200,000 clones, with more than 75% found just once. Germline CDR1 SGHTA, CDR2 FQGNSA. The CDR3 loop spans 15 amino acids. With 2 bases removed from V and 7 bases from J, the gap between germline ends came to 15 bases. A note on this clone: Its antigen remains unidentified.

The sample was peripheral blood, taken 28 days after the second AZD1222 dose. The chain recombines TRBV7-2 with TRBJ1-5; a weak D match, TRBD1 (6 bases). This sequence originates from an adult who received the AZD1222 COVID-19 vaccine. The CDR3 sequence is CASSLSTQGVQPQHF. Here the CDR3 DNA reads TGTGCCAGCAGCTTAAGTACACAGGGAGTGCAGCCCCAGCATTTT.